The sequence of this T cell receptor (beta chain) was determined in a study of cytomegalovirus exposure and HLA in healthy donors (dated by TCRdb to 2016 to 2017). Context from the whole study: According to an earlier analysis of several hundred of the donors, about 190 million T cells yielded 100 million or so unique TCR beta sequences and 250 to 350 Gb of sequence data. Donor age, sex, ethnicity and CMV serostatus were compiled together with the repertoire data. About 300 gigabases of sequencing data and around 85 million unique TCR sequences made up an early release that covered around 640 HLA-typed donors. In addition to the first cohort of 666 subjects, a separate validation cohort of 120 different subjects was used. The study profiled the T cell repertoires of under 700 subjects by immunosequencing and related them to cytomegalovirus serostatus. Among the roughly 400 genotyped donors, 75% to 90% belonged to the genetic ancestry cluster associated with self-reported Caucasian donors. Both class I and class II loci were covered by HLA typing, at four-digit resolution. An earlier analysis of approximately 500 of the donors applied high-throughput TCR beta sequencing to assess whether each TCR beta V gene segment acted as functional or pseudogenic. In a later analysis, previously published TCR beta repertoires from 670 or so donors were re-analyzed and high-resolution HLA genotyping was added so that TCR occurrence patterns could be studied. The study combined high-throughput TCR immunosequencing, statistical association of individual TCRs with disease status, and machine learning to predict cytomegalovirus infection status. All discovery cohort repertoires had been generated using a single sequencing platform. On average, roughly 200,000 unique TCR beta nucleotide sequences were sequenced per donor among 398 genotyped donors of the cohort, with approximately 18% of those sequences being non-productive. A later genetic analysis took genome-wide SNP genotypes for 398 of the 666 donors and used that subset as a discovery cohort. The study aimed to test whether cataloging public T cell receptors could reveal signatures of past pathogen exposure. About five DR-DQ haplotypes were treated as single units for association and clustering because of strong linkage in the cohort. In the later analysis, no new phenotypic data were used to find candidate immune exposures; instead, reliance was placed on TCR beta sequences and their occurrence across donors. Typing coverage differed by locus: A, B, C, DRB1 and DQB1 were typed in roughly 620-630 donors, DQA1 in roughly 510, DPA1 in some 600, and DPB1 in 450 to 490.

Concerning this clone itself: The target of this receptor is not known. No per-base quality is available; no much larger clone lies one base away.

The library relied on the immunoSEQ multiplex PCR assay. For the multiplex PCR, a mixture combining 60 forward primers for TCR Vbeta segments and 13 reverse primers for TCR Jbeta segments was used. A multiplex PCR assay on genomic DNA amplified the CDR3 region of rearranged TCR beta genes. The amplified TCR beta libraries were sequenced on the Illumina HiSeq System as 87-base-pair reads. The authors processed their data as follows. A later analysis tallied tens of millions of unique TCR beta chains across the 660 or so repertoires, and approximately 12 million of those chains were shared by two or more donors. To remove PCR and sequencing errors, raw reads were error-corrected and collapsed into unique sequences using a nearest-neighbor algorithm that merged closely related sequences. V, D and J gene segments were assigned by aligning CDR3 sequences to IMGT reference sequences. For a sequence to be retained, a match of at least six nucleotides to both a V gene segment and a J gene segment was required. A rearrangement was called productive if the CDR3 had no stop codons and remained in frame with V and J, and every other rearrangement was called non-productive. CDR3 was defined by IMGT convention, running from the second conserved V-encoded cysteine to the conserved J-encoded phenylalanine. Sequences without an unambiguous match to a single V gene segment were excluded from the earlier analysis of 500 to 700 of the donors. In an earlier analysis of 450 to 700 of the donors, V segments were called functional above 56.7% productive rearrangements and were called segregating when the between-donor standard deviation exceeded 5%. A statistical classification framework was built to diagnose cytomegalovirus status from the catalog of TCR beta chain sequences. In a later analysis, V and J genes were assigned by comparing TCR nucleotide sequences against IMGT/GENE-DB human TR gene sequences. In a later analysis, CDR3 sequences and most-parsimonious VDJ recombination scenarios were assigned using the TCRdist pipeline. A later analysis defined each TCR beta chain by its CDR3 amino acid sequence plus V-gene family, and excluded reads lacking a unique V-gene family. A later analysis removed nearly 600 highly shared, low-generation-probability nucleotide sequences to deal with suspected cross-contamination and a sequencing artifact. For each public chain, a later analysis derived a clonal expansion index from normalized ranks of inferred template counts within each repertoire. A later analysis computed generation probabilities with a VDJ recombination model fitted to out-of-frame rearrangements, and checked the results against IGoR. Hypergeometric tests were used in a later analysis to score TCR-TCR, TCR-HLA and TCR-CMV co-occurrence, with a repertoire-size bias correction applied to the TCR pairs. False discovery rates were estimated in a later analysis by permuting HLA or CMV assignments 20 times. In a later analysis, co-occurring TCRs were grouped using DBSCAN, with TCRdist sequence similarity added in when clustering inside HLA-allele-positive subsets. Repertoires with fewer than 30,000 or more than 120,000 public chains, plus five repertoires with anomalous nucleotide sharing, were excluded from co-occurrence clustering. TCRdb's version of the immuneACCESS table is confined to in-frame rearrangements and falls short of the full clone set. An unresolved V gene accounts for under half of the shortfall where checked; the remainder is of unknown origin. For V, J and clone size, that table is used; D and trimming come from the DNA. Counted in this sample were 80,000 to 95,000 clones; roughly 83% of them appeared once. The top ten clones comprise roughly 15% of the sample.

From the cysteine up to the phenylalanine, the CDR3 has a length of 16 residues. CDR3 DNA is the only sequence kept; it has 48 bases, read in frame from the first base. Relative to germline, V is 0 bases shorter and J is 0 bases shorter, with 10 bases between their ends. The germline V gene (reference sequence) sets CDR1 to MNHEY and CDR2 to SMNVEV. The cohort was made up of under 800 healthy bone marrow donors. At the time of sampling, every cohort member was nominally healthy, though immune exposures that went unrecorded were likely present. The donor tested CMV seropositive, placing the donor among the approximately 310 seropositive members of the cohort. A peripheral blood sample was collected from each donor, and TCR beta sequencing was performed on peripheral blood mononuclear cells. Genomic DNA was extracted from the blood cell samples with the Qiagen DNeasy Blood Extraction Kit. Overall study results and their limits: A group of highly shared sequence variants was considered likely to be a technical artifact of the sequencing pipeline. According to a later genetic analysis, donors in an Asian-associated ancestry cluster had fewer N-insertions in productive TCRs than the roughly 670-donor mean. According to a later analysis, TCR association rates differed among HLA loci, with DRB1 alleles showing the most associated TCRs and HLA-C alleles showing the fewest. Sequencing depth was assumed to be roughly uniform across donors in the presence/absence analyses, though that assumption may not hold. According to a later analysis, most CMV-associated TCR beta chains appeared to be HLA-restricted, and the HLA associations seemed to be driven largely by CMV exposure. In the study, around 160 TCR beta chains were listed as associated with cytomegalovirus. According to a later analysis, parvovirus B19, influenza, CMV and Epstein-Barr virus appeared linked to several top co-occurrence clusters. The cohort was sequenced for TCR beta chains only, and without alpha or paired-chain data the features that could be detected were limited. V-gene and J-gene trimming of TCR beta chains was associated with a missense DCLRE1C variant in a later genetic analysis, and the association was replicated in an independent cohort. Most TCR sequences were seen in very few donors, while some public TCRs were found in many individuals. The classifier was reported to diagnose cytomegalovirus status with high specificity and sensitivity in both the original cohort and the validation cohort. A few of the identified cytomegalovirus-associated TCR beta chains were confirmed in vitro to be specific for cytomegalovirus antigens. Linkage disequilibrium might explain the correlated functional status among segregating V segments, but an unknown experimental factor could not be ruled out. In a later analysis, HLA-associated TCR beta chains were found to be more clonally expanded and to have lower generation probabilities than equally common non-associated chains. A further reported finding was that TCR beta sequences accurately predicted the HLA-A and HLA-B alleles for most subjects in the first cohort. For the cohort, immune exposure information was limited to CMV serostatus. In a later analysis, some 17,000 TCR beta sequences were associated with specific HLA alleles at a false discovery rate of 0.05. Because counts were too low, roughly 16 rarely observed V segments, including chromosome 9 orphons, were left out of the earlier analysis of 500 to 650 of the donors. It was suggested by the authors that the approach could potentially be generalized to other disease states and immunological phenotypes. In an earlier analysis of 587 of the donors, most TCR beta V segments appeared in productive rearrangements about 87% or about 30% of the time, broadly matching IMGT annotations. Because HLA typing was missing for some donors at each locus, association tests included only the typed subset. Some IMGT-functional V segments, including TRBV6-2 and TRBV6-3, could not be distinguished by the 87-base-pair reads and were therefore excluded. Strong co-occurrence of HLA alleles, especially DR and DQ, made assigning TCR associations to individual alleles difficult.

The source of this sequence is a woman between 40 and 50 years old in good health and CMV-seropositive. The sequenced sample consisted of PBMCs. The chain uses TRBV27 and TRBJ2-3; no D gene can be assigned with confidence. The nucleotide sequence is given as TGTGCCAGCAGTTTATCGGCGGTGGGTAGCACAGATACGCAGTATTTT. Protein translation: CASSLSAVGSTDTQYF.